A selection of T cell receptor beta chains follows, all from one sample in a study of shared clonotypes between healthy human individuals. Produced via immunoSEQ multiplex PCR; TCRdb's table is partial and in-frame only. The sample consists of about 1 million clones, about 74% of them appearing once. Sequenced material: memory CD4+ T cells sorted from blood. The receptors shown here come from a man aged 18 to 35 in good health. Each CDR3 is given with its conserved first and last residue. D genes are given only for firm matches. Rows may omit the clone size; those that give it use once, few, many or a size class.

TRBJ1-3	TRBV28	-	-	TGTGCCAGCAGTCCGTACAGGGTTTCTGGAAACACCATATATTTT	CASSPYRVSGNTIYF
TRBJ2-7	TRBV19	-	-	TGTGCCAGTAGTACCCCCGGGGCCTCGGAGTACGAGCAGTACTTC	CASSTPGASEYEQYF
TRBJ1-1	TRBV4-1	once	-	TGCGCCAGCAGCCCGAGCCTATGGGGCGGGGGCAACGGTGAAGCTTTCTTT	CASSPSLWGGGNGEAFF
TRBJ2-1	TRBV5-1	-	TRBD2	TGCGCCAGCAGCACACTATCTAGCGGTTTGAGCTCCTACAATGAGCAGTTCTTC	CASSTLSSGLSSYNEQFF
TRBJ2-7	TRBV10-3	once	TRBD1	TGTGCCATCAGTGACGGACAGGGGAGCTCCTACGAGCAGTACTTC	CAISDGQGSSYEQYF
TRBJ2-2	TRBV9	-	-	TGTGCCAGCAGCGTAGAAGGCACCGGGGAGCTGTTTTTT	CASSVEGTGELFF
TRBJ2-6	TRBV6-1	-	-	TGTGCCAGCAGCGCCCATGAGGCAGGGGCCAACGTCCTGACTTTC	CASSAHEAGANVLTF
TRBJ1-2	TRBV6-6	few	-	TGTGCCAGCAAGCCAGGGTCTGACGGCTACACCTTC	CASKPGSDGYTF
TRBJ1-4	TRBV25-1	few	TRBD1	TGTGCCAGCAGTGATCTTTACGGGACAGGGTTTAATGAAAAACTGTTTTTT	CASSDLYGTGFNEKLFF
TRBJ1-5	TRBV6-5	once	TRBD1	TGTGCCAGCAGTTCCCTGACAGGGGGAAATCAGCCCCAGCATTTT	CASSSLTGGNQPQHF
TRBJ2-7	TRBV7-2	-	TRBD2	TGTGCCAGCAGCTTAAGCAGCGGGAGAAACGTTAACGAGCAGTACTTC	CASSLSSGRNVNEQYF
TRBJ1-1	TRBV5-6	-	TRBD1	TGTGCCAGCAGCGCTACAGGGGTCGCGGGAGCTTTCTTT	CASSATGVAGAFF
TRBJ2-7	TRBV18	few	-	TGTGCCAGCTCACCACAGGGACACTACGAGCAGTACTTC	CASSPQGHYEQYF
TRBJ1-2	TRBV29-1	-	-	TGCAGCGTTGAAGAGGGGGCCTATGGCTACACCTTC	CSVEEGAYGYTF
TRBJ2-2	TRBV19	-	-	TGTGCCAGTAGTAACCAGTTCGGGGAGCTGTTTTTT	CASSNQFGELFF
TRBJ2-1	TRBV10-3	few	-	TGTGCCATCAGTGAAGAGGGACGGGGTTACAATGAGCAGTTCTTC	CAISEEGRGYNEQFF